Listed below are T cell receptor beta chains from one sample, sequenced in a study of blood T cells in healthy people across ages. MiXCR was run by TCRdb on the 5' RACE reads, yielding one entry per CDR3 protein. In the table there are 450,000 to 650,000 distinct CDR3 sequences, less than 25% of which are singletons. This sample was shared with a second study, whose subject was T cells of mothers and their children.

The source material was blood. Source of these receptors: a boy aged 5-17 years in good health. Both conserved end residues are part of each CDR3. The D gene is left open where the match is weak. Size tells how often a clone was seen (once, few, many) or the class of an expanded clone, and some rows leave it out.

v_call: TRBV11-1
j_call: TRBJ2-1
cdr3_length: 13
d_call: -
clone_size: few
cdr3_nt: TGTGCCAGCAGCTCCCGACCGAACAATGAGCAGTTCTTC
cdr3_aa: CASSSRPNNEQFF

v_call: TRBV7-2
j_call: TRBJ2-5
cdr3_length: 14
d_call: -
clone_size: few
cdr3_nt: TGTGCCAGCAGCTTAGGGGGTCCCGGGGAGACCCAGTACTTC
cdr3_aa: CASSLGGPGETQYF

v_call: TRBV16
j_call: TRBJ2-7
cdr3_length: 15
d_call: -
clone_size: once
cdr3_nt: TGCGCCAGCAGCCAATCGCGGACAGACTACTACGAGCAGTACTTC
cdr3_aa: CASSQSRTDYYEQYF

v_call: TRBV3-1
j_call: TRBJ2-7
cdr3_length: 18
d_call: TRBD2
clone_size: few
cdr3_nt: TGTGCCAGCAGCTGGAATCGTGCTAGCGGGATCGTCAGGGACGAGCAGTACTTC
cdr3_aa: CASSWNRASGIVRDEQYF

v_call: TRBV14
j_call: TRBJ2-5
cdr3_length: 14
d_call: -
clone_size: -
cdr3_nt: TGTGCCAGCAGCCAGGGGGGAGAGGGAGAGACCCAGTACTTC
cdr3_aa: CASSQGGEGETQYF

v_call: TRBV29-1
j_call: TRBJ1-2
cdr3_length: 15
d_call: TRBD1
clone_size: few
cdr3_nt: TGCAGCGTTGAAGAAAGGGGGCTTAGGGACTATGGCTACACCTTC
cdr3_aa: CSVEERGLRDYGYTF

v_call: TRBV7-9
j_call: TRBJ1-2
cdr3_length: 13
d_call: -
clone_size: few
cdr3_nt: TGTGCCAGCAGCCAAACGCCTAACTATGGCTACACCTTC
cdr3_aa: CASSQTPNYGYTF

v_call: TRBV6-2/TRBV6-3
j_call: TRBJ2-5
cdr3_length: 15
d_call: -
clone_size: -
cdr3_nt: TGTGCCAGCAGAAACGGCCAGATTCTCCAAGAGACCCAGTACTTC
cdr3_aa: CASRNGQILQETQYF

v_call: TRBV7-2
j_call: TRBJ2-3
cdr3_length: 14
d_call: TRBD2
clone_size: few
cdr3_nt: TGTGCCAGCAGCTGGGGGGGATGGCAGGATACGCAGTATTTT
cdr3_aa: CASSWGGWQDTQYF

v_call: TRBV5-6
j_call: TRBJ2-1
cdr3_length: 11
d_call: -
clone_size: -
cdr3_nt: TGTGCCAGCAGCTGGAGCAATGAGCAGTTCTTC
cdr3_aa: CASSWSNEQFF

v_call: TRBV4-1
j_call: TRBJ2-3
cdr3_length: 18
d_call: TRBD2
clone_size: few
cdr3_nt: TGCGCCAGCAGCTCAGCCATGGGACTAGCGGGAGTAACAGATACGCAGTATTTT
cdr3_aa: CASSSAMGLAGVTDTQYF

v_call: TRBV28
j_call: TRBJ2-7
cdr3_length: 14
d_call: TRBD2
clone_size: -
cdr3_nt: TGTGCCAGCAGTTTCTTAGCGGGAGCCAACGAGCAGTACTTC
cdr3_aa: CASSFLAGANEQYF

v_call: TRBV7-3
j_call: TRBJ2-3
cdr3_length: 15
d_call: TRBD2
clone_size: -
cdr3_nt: TGTGCCAGCAGCTTTAGCGGGAGGGCCGCAGATACGCAGTATTTT
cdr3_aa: CASSFSGRAADTQYF

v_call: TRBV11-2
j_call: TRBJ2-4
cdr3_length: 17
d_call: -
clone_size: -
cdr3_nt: TGTGCCAGCAGCTTAGAGGGAGTCGGGGTGGCCAAAAACATTCAGTACTTC
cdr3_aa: CASSLEGVGVAKNIQYF

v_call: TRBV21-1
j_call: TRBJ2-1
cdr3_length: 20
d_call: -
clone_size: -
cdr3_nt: TGTGCCAGCAGCAAATGCCCCTTTAACCGAGGGACAGGGAAATTTGATGAGCAGTTCTTC
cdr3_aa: CASSKCPFNRGTGKFDEQFF

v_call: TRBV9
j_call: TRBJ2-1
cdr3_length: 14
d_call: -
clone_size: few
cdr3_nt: TGTGCCAGCAGCCCCCCCCCAGGGGGGACTGAGCAGTTCTTC
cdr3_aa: CASSPPPGGTEQFF

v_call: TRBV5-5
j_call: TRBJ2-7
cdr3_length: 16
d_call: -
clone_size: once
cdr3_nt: TGTGCCAGCAGCTTGGCCCCGGGTCCCGAAACCTACGAGCAGTACTTC
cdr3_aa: CASSLAPGPETYEQYF

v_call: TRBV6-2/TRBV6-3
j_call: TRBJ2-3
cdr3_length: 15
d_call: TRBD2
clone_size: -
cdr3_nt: TGTGCCAGCAGCAACGGGGCGGGAGACACAGATACGCAGTATTTT
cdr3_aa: CASSNGAGDTDTQYF

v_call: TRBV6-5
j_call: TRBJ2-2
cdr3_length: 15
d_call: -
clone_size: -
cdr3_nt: TGTGCCAGCAGTTACTTCAGGGGTGACACCGGGGAGCTGTTTTTT
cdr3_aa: CASSYFRGDTGELFF

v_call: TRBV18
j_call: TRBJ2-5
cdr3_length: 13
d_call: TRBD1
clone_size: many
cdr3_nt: TGTGCCAGCTCACCGGGACAGCAAGAGACCCAGTACTTC
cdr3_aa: CASSPGQQETQYF

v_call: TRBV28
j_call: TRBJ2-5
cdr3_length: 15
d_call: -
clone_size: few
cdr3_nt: TGTGCCAGCAGTTTATCGGGGCAGGGAGGAAAGACCCAGTACTTC
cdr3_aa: CASSLSGQGGKTQYF

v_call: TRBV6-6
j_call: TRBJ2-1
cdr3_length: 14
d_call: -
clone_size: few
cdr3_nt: TGTGCCAGCAGTTACTCTTCAGGCTACAATGAGCAGTTCTTC
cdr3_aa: CASSYSSGYNEQFF

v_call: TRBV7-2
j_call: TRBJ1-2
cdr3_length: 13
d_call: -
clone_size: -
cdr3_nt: TGTGCCAGCAGAGGTATCCTTAACTATGGCTACACCTTC
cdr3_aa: CASRGILNYGYTF

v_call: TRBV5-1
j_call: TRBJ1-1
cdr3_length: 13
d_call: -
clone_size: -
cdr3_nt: TGCGCCAGCAGCTTGGGAGTAACCACTGAAGCTTTCTTT
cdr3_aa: CASSLGVTTEAFF

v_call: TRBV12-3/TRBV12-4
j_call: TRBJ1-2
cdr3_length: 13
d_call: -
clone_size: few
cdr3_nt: TGTGCCAGCAGTCCGGGCCGGTTCTATGGCTACACCTTC
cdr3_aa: CASSPGRFYGYTF

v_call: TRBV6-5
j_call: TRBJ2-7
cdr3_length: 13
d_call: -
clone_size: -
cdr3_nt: TGTGCCAGCAGAGAAGGCAGCCTTAACGAGCAGTACTTC
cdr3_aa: CASREGSLNEQYF

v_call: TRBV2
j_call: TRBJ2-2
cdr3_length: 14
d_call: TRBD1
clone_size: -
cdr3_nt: TGTGCCAGCAACCGGGACAGGAACACCGGGGAGCTGTTTTTT
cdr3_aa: CASNRDRNTGELFF

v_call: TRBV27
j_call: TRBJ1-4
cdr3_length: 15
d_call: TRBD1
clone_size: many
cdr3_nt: TGTGCCAGCAGTTCCCAGGGACAGGGAAGTGAAAAACTGTTTTTT
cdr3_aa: CASSSQGQGSEKLFF

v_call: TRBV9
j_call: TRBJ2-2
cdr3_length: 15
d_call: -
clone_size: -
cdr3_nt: TGTGCCAGCAGCACACGGGGGTGGGGCACCGGGGAGCTGTTTTTT
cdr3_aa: CASSTRGWGTGELFF

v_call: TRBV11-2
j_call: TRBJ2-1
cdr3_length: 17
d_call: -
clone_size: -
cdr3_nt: TGTGCCAGCAGCTTAGATGGTGTCGGGATAGCCTACAATGAGCAGTTCTTC
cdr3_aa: CASSLDGVGIAYNEQFF

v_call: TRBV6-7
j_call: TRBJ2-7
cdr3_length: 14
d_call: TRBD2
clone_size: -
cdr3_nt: TGTGCCAGCCCCCCAGCAGCGGGGATGTACGAGCAGTACTTC
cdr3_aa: CASPPAAGMYEQYF

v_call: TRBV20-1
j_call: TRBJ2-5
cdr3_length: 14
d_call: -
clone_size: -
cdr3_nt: TGCAGTGCCTGTCAGGCCTCGGACCCGGAGACCCAGTACTTC
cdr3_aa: CSACQASDPETQYF

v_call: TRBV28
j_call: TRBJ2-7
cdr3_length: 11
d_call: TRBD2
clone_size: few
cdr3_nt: TGTGCCAGCAGCCCCGGGACTAGACAGTACTTC
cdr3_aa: CASSPGTRQYF

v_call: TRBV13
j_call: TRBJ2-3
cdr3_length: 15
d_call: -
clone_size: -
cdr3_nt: TGTGCCAGCAGCTTCACGGTTACTAGCACAGATACGCAGTATTTT
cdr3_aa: CASSFTVTSTDTQYF

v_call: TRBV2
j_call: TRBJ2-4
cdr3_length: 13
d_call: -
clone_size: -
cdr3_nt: TGTGCCAGCAGTGATGGGCAAAAAAACATTCAGTACTTC
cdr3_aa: CASSDGQKNIQYF

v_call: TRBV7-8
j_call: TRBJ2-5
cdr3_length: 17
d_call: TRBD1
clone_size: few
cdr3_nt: TGTGCCAGCAGCGTACGACAGGGGGCCAAATCCCAAGAGACCCAGTACTTC
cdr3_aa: CASSVRQGAKSQETQYF

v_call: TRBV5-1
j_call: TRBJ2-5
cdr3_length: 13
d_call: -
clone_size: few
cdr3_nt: TGCGCCAGCAGCTCGGGGGCCAAGGAGACCCAGTACTTC
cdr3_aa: CASSSGAKETQYF

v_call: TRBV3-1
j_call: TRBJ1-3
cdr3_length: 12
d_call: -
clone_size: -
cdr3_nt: TGTGCCAGCAGCCGGATGGGAAACACCATATATTTT
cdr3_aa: CASSRMGNTIYF

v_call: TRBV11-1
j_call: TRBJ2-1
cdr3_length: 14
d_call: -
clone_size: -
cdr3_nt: TGTGCCAGCAGCTTAGCTAGGTCCTACAATGAGCAGTTCTTC
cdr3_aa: CASSLARSYNEQFF

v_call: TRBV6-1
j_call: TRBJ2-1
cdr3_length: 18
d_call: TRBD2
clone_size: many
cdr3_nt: TGTGCCAGCAGTGAGTTCCCTCCTAGCGGGAGTGAAGGAGTCGAGCAGTTCTTC
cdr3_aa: CASSEFPPSGSEGVEQFF

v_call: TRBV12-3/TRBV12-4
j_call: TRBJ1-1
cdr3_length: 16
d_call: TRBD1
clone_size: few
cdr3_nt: TGTGCCAGCAGGCCCTGGACAGGGGGGGGTATCACTGAAGCTTTCTTT
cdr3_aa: CASRPWTGGGITEAFF

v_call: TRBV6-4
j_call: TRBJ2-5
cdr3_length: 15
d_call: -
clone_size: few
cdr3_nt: TGTGCCAGCAGTGATCGAGTCGGAGGGAAAGAGACCCAGTACTTC
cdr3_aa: CASSDRVGGKETQYF